This T cell receptor beta chain comes out of a study of T cell changes during pregnancy in multiple sclerosis. The V segment lost 2 bases and the J segment 8 bases; nucleotides outside the gene matches: 8. The V gene's germline CDR1 is LNHNV and CDR2 YYDKDF (reference sequence). The CDR3 is 14 amino acids. Assay used: immunoSEQ multiplex PCR; TCRdb lists only in-frame clones, some missing. The table lists about 30,000 clones, more than 90% of them singletons, with about 0.45% in the top ten. The clonotype was recovered from a female donor in good health, enrolled as a control in a pregnancy study. V is TRBV15 and J is TRBJ1-1, with 7 nucleotides matching TRBD1. The sequencing here drew on CD4+ T cells from peripheral blood mononuclear cells, taken in the second trimester of pregnancy. The DNA of the CDR3 is TGTGCCACCAGCAGACGGACAGGCGGAAACGAAGCTTTCTTT. Translation gives CATSRRTGGNEAFF. The whole variable domain, filled in from reference TRBV15 and TRBJ1-1, reads DAMVIQNPRYQVTQFGKPVTLSCSQTLNHNVMYWYQQKSSQAPKLLFHYYDKDFNNEADTPDNFQSRRPNTSFCFLDIRSPGLGDTAMYLCATSRRTGGNEAFFGQGTRLTVV.